This passage covers 13 T cell receptor beta chains from one sample sequenced in a study of beta chain features in type 1 diabetes. The authors reverse transcribed all of the isolated RNA, so sequencing captured expressed TCRB transcripts. Sequencing used immunoSEQ multiplex PCR; TCRdb keeps in-frame clones, though not all of them. The repertoire consists of under 300,000 clones, with 25% to 30% occurring once and the leading ten covering under 4.5%. Sequences were obtained from central memory CD4+ T cells from blood. These receptors came from a man aged 30 to 45 in good health.

This clone showed up just a few times. The rearrangement links TRBV30 to TRBJ1-2; 8 positions agree with TRBD1. The junction had 10 bases not matched to a gene; V was cut back by 8 bases and J by 8 bases. The CDR3 has 12 residues. Germline CDR1 is GTSNPN and CDR2 is SVGIG (reference sequence). The CDR3 DNA sequence: TGTGCCGGGGACAGGCCTCGGTGGGGCTACACCTTC. Encoded protein: CAGDRPRWGYTF.

This clone has a handful of counts. The chain joins TRBV7-9 to TRBJ2-5; D is perhaps TRBD2 (5 bases). Germline-derived CDR1 and CDR2 are SEHNR and FQNEAQ (reference sequence). The CDR3 is made up of 13 amino acids. Trimming pared 2 bases from V and 5 bases from J, leaving 9 bases between. CDR3 nucleotides: TGTGCCAGCAGCTTAATGGAGCGGGAGACCCAGTACTTC. Its translation is CASSLMERETQYF.

This clone came up a few times. The same CDR3 arises from other DNA sequences in this sample as well. The chain carries TRBV28 and TRBJ1-2; D is undetermined. Trimming pared 2 bases from V and 6 bases from J, leaving 10 bases between. The germline CDR1 and CDR2 sequences are MDHEN and SYDVKM. The CDR3 runs 13 residues. The CDR3 DNA reads TGTGCCAGCAGTTTAGAGGGAGTGGATGGCTACACCTTC. Its translation: CASSLEGVDGYTF.

The J gene is TRBJ2-1, the V gene TRBV18, with D perhaps being TRBD1 or TRBD2 (5 bases each). Germline V CDR1 and CDR2: KGHSH, LQKENI. Trimming removed 6 bases from V and 6 bases from J, with 18 bases in between. The CDR3 runs to 15 residues. The CDR3: CASSTSRDVPNEQFF. As DNA, the CDR3 is TGTGCCAGCTCGACCTCTCGGGACGTTCCCAATGAGCAGTTCTTC. The whole variable domain, remainder taken from reference TRBV18 and TRBJ2-1, is NAGVMQNPRHLVRRRGQEARLRCSPMKGHSHVYWYRQLPEEGLKFMVYLQKENIIDESGMPKERFSAEFPKEGPSILRIQQVVRGDSAAYFCASSTSRDVPNEQFFGPGTRLTVL.

This clone has only a few counts. An end of the junction differs from the germline gene, which may be a read error. The V gene is TRBV7-2, the J gene TRBJ2-5; tentatively, D is TRBD2 (5 bases). The CDR3 loop spans 15 amino acids. The germline gives CDR1 SGHTA, CDR2 FQGNSA. CDR3 nucleotide sequence: TGTGCCAACAGCCTGGGGTCCGGGAACCAAGAGACCCAGTACTTC. Protein product: CANSLGSGNQETQYF.

The genes are TRBV28 and TRBJ2-1; D gene uncertain. The V end was cut by 3 bases, the J end by 8 bases, with 26 bases between. This CDR3 has 18 amino acids. The germline V gene encodes CDR1 MDHEN and CDR2 SYDVKM. As DNA, the CDR3 is TGTGCCAGCAGTTTCATTTCCCCGACCAGTTCACCCGACCATGAGCAGTTCTTC. Translated, it gives CASSFISPTSSPDHEQFF.

In DNA form, the CDR3 reads TGTGCCAGCAGCTCCTTCGTAGGCACAGATACGCAGTATTTT. This sequence encodes CASSSFVGTDTQYF. The rearrangement uses TRBV11-2 and TRBJ2-3, with D hard to call. With 4 bases removed from V and 1 base from J, the gap between germline ends came to 9 bases. There are 14 residues in the CDR3. Germline V gene data show CDR1 as SGHAT and CDR2 as FQNNGV.

The gene calls are TRBV13 and TRBJ2-5, with 9 bases that match TRBD1. Germline CDR1 PRHDT, CDR2 FYEKMQ (reference sequence). This CDR3 region has 15 residues. The ends lost 0 bases at V and 4 bases at J; junction bases unmatched: 3. CDR3: CASSLGGQGGETQYF. DNA of the CDR3: TGTGCCAGCAGCTTAGGGGGACAGGGAGGAGAGACCCAGTACTTC.

V gene TRBV4-1 combines with J gene TRBJ2-5; TRBD2 matches 8 bases. The CDR3 runs to 15 residues. CDR1 and CDR2 (germline): MGHRA, YSYEKL. The V segment lost 0 bases and the J segment 5 bases; nucleotides outside the gene matches: 5. The CDR3 loop is CASSQDPAGVETQYF. The DNA for the CDR3 is TGCGCCAGCAGCCAAGATCCAGCGGGGGTTGAGACCCAGTACTTC.

V is TRBV9 and J is TRBJ2-1; 8 bases agree with TRBD2. Germline V gene lookup returns CDR1 SGDLS and CDR2 YYNGEE. Trimming took 1 base from V and 0 from J; bases not matched to a gene: 9. This CDR3 has 18 amino acids. The CDR3 spells CASSVFDGSGVSYNEQFF. The CDR3 region has the DNA TGTGCCAGCAGCGTATTTGATGGTAGCGGGGTCTCCTACAATGAGCAGTTCTTC. Variable domain in full (rest from reference TRBV9 and TRBJ2-1): DSGVTQTPKHLITATGQRVTLRCSPRSGDLSVYWYQQSLDQGLQFLIQYYNGEERAKGNILERFSAQQFPDLHSELNLSSLELGDSALYFCASSVFDGSGVSYNEQFFGPGTRLTVL.

V and J are TRBV7-2 and TRBJ1-6; no clear D gene. V was trimmed by 0 bases and J by 9 bases, leaving 9 bases between them. This CDR3 contains 14 residues. Germline CDR1 reads SGHTA; CDR2 reads FQGNSA. For the CDR3, the DNA is TGTGCCAGCAGCTTAGCGGACTCATTTTCACCCCTCCACTTT. It translates to CASSLADSFSPLHF.

Comment on this clone: Different DNA sequences within this sample yield the same CDR3. The V and J genes are TRBV5-4 and TRBJ2-1; 10 bases match TRBD1. V dropped 4 bases and J dropped 3; count of bases not matched to a gene: 4. Germline V gene data show CDR1 as SGHNT and CDR2 as YYREEE (reference sequence). The CDR3 contains 15 residues. In DNA, the CDR3 is TGTGCCAGCAGCGGAAGGGACAGGGGCTACAATGAGCAGTTCTTC. Protein: CASSGRDRGYNEQFF. The whole variable domain, remainder taken from reference TRBV5-4 and TRBJ2-1, is ETGVTQSPTHLIKTRGQQVTLRCSSQSGHNTVSWYQQALGQGPQFIFQYYREEENGRGNFPPRFSGLQFPNYSSELNVNALELDDSALYLCASSGRDRGYNEQFFGPGTRLTVL.

In its sample, this clone was seen a few times. The V gene is TRBV13, the J gene TRBJ2-4, with a weak D call TRBD1 (5 bases). The CDR3 consists of 12 residues. Germline CDR1 and CDR2: PRHDT and FYEKMQ (reference sequence). The V end was cut by 4 bases, the J end by 6 bases, with 7 bases between. CDR3 sequence: CASSSQGNIQYF. As DNA, the CDR3 is TGTGCCAGCAGCTCGCAGGGAAACATTCAGTACTTC.